This TCR beta chain was documented in a study of molecular identifiers for immune sequencing clone quantification. Study-level background: With replicates, the RNA of 20,000 or 100,000 naive CD8 cells was split five ways and four were sequenced.

This clonotype was seen many times. CDR3 length equals 15 residues. Germline values: CDR1 GTSNPN, CDR2 SVGIG (reference sequence). V was pared by 1 base and J by 0 bases, with 10 bases between. From the PCR reads, TCRdb called clonotypes with MiXCR, one entry per CDR3 protein. This table holds about 630,000 distinct CDR3 sequences, roughly 27% found once. This clonotype was obtained from a human donor in good health. Some libraries in this study had Jurkat cell RNA spiked in. The chain uses TRBV30 and TRBJ1-5; D not resolved. The specimen was naive CD8+ T cells from blood, with Jurkat cell RNA spiked in. Stated subset: FACS-sorted CD8+CD4-CCR7+CD45RA+ naive T cells. DNA for the CDR3: TGTGCCTGGAGTGCCGGCCAGCATAGCAATCAGCCCCAGCATTTT. It yields the protein CAWSAGQHSNQPQHF.